Following are 14 T cell receptor beta chains from one sample sequenced in a study of T cell repertoires in cytomegalovirus infection. TCRdb analysed the reads with MiXCR anew, one entry per CDR3 protein. The sample holds approximately 770,000 distinct CDR3 sequences, roughly 29% seen once. Antigens of these TCRs are unknown. The material sequenced was cultured CD8+ T cells from PBMCs, taken from culture after CMV antigen stimulation. These receptors were collected from a human donor in good health (CMV status not recorded). Some clones in this sample may be carry-over from other donors' samples.

The chain employs TRBV28 and TRBJ1-1, with D tentatively TRBD1 (5 bases). The V and J ends lost 1 base and 11 bases respectively, with 14 bases between them. The CDR3 covers 13 residues. The V gene's germline CDR1 is MDHEN and CDR2 SYDVKM. As DNA, the CDR3 is TGTGCCAGCAGTTTATCCCCCGGCGGGGGGGCTTTCTTT. Translated, it gives CASSLSPGGGAFF.

This clonotype was detected once. This chain joins TRBV7-8 and TRBJ2-5; D call uncertain. Germline V gene lookup returns CDR1 SGHVS and CDR2 FQNEAQ. CDR3 length equals 15 residues. V was clipped by 1 base and J by 5 bases, with 14 bases between them. CDR3 DNA sequence: TGTGCCAGCAGCTTAGGCTACGCCTTCGGGGAGACCCAGTACTTC. Its translation: CASSLGYAFGETQYF.

This clonotype was counted between two and nine times. The CDR3 is CASTPGVSFMNTEAFF. CDR3 in DNA: TGTGCCAGCACCCCTGGCGTATCCTTCATGAACACTGAAGCTTTCTTT. The chain couples TRBV6-2 or TRBV6-3 to TRBJ1-1, with D hard to call. The CDR3 loop spans 16 amino acids. The V gene lost 7 bases and the J gene lost 0 bases, with 18 bases spanning the gap. Germline V CDR1 and CDR2: MNHEY, SVGEGT.

This clonotype was picked up many times. CDR3: CASSIWGGGSTDTQYF. The DNA for the CDR3 is TGTGCCAGCAGCATTTGGGGCGGGGGAAGCACAGATACGCAGTATTTT. This chain uses TRBV7-2 with TRBJ2-3, with 7 bases matching TRBD2. Trimming at V came to 5 bases and at J to 0 bases, leaving 8 bases not matched to a gene. The CDR3 is 16 residues long. CDR1 and CDR2 from the germline V gene are SGHTA and FQGNSA.

J is TRBJ2-1 and V is TRBV9, with 9 bases aligning to TRBD1. V trimming: 0 bases; J trimming: 10 bases; junction bases outside the gene matches: 8. Germline assignment: CDR1 SGDLS and CDR2 YYNGEE. The CDR3 length is 15 residues. CDR3 in DNA: TGTGCCAGCAGCGTAGCTCGGGACAGGGTAGAAGAGCAGTTCTTC. This encodes CASSVARDRVEEQFF.

This clonotype has more than one count but fewer than ten. The chain has TRBV19 and TRBJ2-3; 7 bases are a match to TRBD2. The CDR3 contains 16 residues. V trimming: 5 bases; J trimming: 2 bases; junction bases outside the gene matches: 10. CDR1 LNHDA and CDR2 SQIVND come from the germline V gene (reference sequence). CDR3 DNA sequence: TGTGCCAGTAGTCCCCGCCGGGGGGAGAACACAGATACGCAGTATTTT. Protein product: CASSPRRGENTDTQYF.

As to this clonotype: This is likely a read error, given that the CDR3 carries no conserved phenylalanine or tryptophan at its end. This chain links TRBV19 with TRBJ1-5, with a tentative D call TRBD1 (5 bases). This CDR3 spans 13 amino acids. The V gene's germline CDR1 is LNHDA and CDR2 SQIVND (reference sequence). The DNA for the CDR3 is TGTGCCAGTCACGATAGGGGCAACCAGCCCCAGCATTTA. This encodes CASHDRGNQPQHL.

This clonotype has just a few counts. The chain joins TRBV7-3 to TRBJ1-2; D not certain. The germline V gene encodes CDR1 SGHTA and CDR2 FQGTGA. Trimming took 2 bases from V and 1 from J, leaving 11 bases between them. This CDR3 spans 15 amino acids. The CDR3 reads CASSLGPVINYGYTF. CDR3 nucleotides: TGTGCCAGCAGCTTAGGGCCGGTGATTAACTATGGCTACACCTTC.

The chain joins TRBV12-3 or TRBV12-4 to TRBJ2-3; 9 nucleotides line up with TRBD2. The CDR3 consists of 13 residues. V shed 8 bases, J shed 3 bases, and the junction held 3 bases outside the gene matches. The DNA of the CDR3 is TGTGCCAGCGCGGGGGGGACGACAGATACGCAGTATTTT. The encoded protein is CASAGGTTDTQYF.

The rearrangement uses TRBV9 and TRBJ2-3; D is unresolved. Germline loops: CDR1 SGDLS, CDR2 YYNGEE. The CDR3 is 13 amino acids. Deletions cut 1 base from V and 6 bases from J, with 9 bases between. As DNA, the CDR3 is TGTGCCAGCAGCGTAAGCCCCGGGGATACGCAGTATTTT. Its protein product is CASSVSPGDTQYF.

At least ten counts were recorded for this clonotype. The chain couples TRBV7-2 to TRBJ2-7; 8 bases are a match to TRBD2. Germline assignment: CDR1 SGHTA and CDR2 FQGNSA. V lost 2 bases, J lost 1 base, and 4 bases stayed unmatched. This CDR3 is 15 amino acids long. The CDR3 reads CASSLQRGKSYEQYV. Written as DNA, the CDR3 is TGTGCCAGCAGCTTACAGCGGGGGAAATCCTACGAGCAGTACGTC.

The chain employs TRBV6-8 and TRBJ1-3, with D uncertain. The V end was cut by 0 bases, the J end by 0 bases, with 9 bases between. The germline CDR1 and CDR2 sequences are MNHGY and SAAAGT. The CDR3 length is 16 residues. This CDR3 is CASSYSASNSGNTIYF. The DNA for the CDR3 is TGTGCCAGCAGTTACTCAGCCTCCAACTCTGGAAACACCATATATTTT.

This clonotype showed up just once. This chain uses TRBV28 with TRBJ2-1, with 10 bases that match TRBD2. This CDR3 spans 15 amino acids. Germline CDR1 is MDHEN and CDR2 is SYDVKM. Losses at the gene ends were 6 bases for V and 5 bases for J; bases not matched to a gene: 7. DNA for the CDR3: TGTGCCAGCAGAGATACTAGCGGGGAAAACAATGAGCAGTTCTTC. Its translation is CASRDTSGENNEQFF.

The CDR3 nucleotides are TGTGCCAGCTCACCATCTGAGCGGTTAGATGAGCAGTTCTTC. This codes for CASSPSERLDEQFF. V usage is TRBV18 and J usage is TRBJ2-1; maybe TRBD2 (5 bases). The CDR3 extends over 14 amino acids. Trimming removed 2 bases at V and 8 bases at J, with 13 bases between. The germline V gene encodes CDR1 KGHSH and CDR2 LQKENI.